The 13 T cell receptor beta chains reported below all come from one sample, sequenced in a study of T cell changes during pregnancy in multiple sclerosis. The data were produced by immunoSEQ multiplex PCR, yet TCRdb's version contains in-frame clones alone and is incomplete. The sample holds around 80,000 clones; under 95% are singletons and the top ten take less than 3%. The material was peripheral blood, obtained before pregnancy. The receptors stem from a female donor with multiple sclerosis, enrolled in a pregnancy study.

This chain connects TRBV5-6 to TRBJ2-1; 9 bases are a match to TRBD1. The CDR3 is made up of 17 amino acids. The germline CDR1 and CDR2 sequences are SGHDT and YYEEEE. V lost 6 bases to trimming and J lost 9 bases; unmatched junction nucleotides: 19. CDR3: CASTVPKGDRARSEQFF. DNA for the CDR3: TGTGCCAGCACCGTACCAAAGGGGGACAGGGCCCGAAGTGAGCAGTTCTTC.

V is TRBV6-1 and J is TRBJ2-1; TRBD2 agrees at 7 bases. The CDR3 has 17 amino acids. The V gene end was trimmed by 1 base and the J gene end by 6 bases; junction bases not matched to a gene: 12. Germline CDR1 reads MNHNS; CDR2 reads SASEGT. CDR3 protein: CASSEGPTSWGLNEQFF. In nucleotides, the CDR3 is TGTGCCAGCAGTGAAGGTCCGACTAGCTGGGGACTCAATGAGCAGTTCTTC.

The rearrangement joins TRBV30 to TRBJ2-1, with TRBD1 matching 9 bases. Germline V gene sequence: CDR1 GTSNPN, CDR2 SVGIG (reference sequence). V trimming: 2 bases; J trimming: 5 bases; junction bases outside the gene matches: 7. The length of the CDR3 is 15 residues. The CDR3 DNA reads as TGTGCCTGGAGTCTGGGGGACAGGGCCAACAATGAGCAGTTCTTC. Amino acids: CAWSLGDRANNEQFF.

This clone was counted once. V gene TRBV5-6 combines with J gene TRBJ1-5; 7 bases map to TRBD1. This CDR3 has 15 amino acids. The junction had 4 bases not matched to a gene; V was cut back by 1 base and J by 3 bases. The germline V gene has CDR1 SGHDT and CDR2 YYEEEE. CDR3 DNA sequence: TGTGCCAGCAGCTTGAGGGGACAGTTCAATCAGCCCCAGCATTTT. Its translation is CASSLRGQFNQPQHF.

This sequence joins TRBV14 and TRBJ2-7; 9 nucleotides line up with TRBD1. CDR3 size: 16 residues. The trim removed 2 bases at V and 6 bases at J, leaving 11 bases unmatched. In germline, CDR1 is SGHDN, CDR2 FVKESK. The chain's CDR3 is CASSQYGGTGKGEQYF. The CDR3, as DNA: TGTGCCAGCAGCCAATATGGAGGGACAGGGAAAGGCGAGCAGTACTTC.

The chain is built from TRBV10-3 and TRBJ2-2; a weak D match, TRBD1 (5 bases). Deletions cut 6 bases from V and 3 bases from J, with 11 bases between. The CDR3 is 14 residues long. Germline V gives CDR1 ENHRY, CDR2 SYGVKD. The CDR3 spells CAISIFRDTGELFF. Written as DNA, the CDR3 is TGTGCCATCAGCATCTTCAGGGACACCGGGGAGCTGTTTTTT.

The genes are TRBV5-6 and TRBJ1-1, with D possibly matching TRBD1 (5 bases). Germline CDR1 reads SGHDT; CDR2 reads YYEEEE. There are 15 residues in the CDR3. Trimming shortened V by 2 bases and J by 5 bases, and 16 bases separated the two germline ends. The CDR3 bases are TGTGCCAGCAGCTTTCGGGGGGGAAGGTGGACTGAAGCTTTCTTT. This gives the protein CASSFRGGRWTEAFF. The full variable domain, in which reference TRBV5-6 and TRBJ1-1 provide the parts outside the CDR3, is DAGVTQSPTHLIKTRGQQVTLRCSPKSGHDTVSWYQQALGQGPQFIFQYYEEEERQRGNFPDRFSGHQFPNYSSELNVNALLLGDSALYLCASSFRGGRWTEAFFGQGTRLTVV.

This clone was observed a handful of times. The chain links TRBV6-5 to TRBJ2-7; TRBD2 matches 8 bases. Germline loops: CDR1 MNHEY, CDR2 SVGAGI. The trim removed 5 bases at V and 3 bases at J, leaving 6 bases unmatched. The CDR3 is 14 amino acids. The CDR3: CASSPSGSLYEQYF. CDR3 nucleotides: TGTGCCAGCAGTCCCAGCGGGAGTCTCTACGAGCAGTACTTC.

The chain links TRBV7-9 to TRBJ2-4; a weak D match, TRBD1 (6 bases). V shed 1 base and J shed 0 bases, with 7 bases lying between them. This CDR3 contains 15 residues. CDR1 SEHNR and CDR2 FQNEAQ come from the germline V gene (reference sequence). The CDR3 reads CASSLGTAAKNIQYF. The DNA of the CDR3 is TGTGCCAGCAGCTTAGGGACAGCAGCCAAAAACATTCAGTACTTC.

The chain employs TRBV5-8 and TRBJ2-5; D perhaps matches TRBD2 (6 bases). Germline CDR1 reads SGHTS; CDR2 reads YDEGEE. Between the trimmed V and J ends, which lost 2 bases and 5 bases, there was a span of 19 bases. The CDR3 consists of 16 residues. Here the CDR3 DNA reads TGTGCCAGCAGCTTATTAGGGCTCGGGAGCCGGGAGACCCAGTACTTC. It translates to CASSLLGLGSRETQYF.

V usage is TRBV14 and J usage is TRBJ1-1, with 7 bases fitting TRBD1. The CDR3 runs to 17 residues. The junction had 14 bases not matched to a gene; V was cut back by 0 bases and J by 7 bases. Per germline, CDR1 SGHDN and CDR2 FVKESK. CDR3 protein: CASSQDRRIRQGGEAFF. The CDR3 DNA reads TGTGCCAGCAGCCAAGATAGAAGGATACGGCAGGGGGGTGAAGCTTTCTTT.

The J gene is TRBJ2-5, the V gene TRBV19; 8 positions agree with TRBD1. CDR3 length equals 16 residues. Trimming removed 0 bases from V and 4 bases from J; junction bases left unmatched: 7. Germline-derived CDR1 and CDR2 are LNHDA and SQIVND (reference sequence). As DNA, the CDR3 is TGTGCCAGTAGTATAGATCGGACAGGGAGGTCAGAGACCCAGTACTTC. Translation gives CASSIDRTGRSETQYF.

V and J are TRBV10-3 and TRBJ1-2; 9 bases fit TRBD1. Trimming cost V 10 bases and J 7 bases; bases outside gene matches: 16. The germline CDR1 and CDR2 sequences are ENHRY and SYGVKD. This CDR3 contains 15 residues. CDR3 residues: CATLLTGQGNFGYTF. The DNA of the CDR3 is TGTGCCACCTTACTTACGGGACAGGGAAATTTTGGCTACACCTTC.